The present T cell receptor beta chain was sequenced within a study of T cell repertoires in cytomegalovirus infection. CDR3 length equals 14 residues. Germline V gene lookup returns CDR1 KGHSH and CDR2 LQKENI. The ends were cut back, 2 bases at V and 5 bases at J, with 12 bases in the middle. TCRdb used MiXCR to reprocess the reads, holding one entry per CDR3 protein. The sample carries some 200,000 distinct CDR3 sequences, approximately 19% recorded once. Sequencing was done on a sample of PBMCs. The sequence came from a human donor in good health (CMV status not recorded). Some clones in this sample may be carry-over from other donors' samples. The V and J genes are TRBV18 and TRBJ1-1; D call uncertain. The CDR3 DNA sequence: TGTGCCAGCTCACCAAAAGGGTTTGGGACTGAAGCTTTCTTT. Its translation: CASSPKGFGTEAFF.